This T cell receptor (beta chain) was captured in a study of OX40 agonist ivuxolimab in advanced cancers. The CDR3 sequence is 15 residues long. Trimming at V came to 4 bases and at J to 5 bases, leaving 9 bases not matched to a gene. From germline, CDR1 is SGHKS and CDR2 YYEKEE (reference sequence). TCRdb's copy holds only in-frame clones and misses some; the assay was immunoSEQ multiplex PCR. Seen here are some 150,000 clones, 90% observed once, and the top ten hold 0.85% to 1.4%. The specimen comprised CD4+ or CD8+ T cells sorted from blood, sampled in a trial of the OX40 agonist ivuxolimab. The receptor was isolated from an adult with an advanced solid tumor such as melanoma, head and neck, liver or kidney cancer. The genes are TRBV5-5 and TRBJ2-5, with 9 bases identical to TRBD2. The CDR3 here is CASSAGLAVGETQYF. For the CDR3, the DNA is TGTGCCAGCAGCGCGGGACTAGCAGTTGGGGAGACCCAGTACTTC.